This T cell receptor beta chain was observed in a study of CD4 T cells in relation to SARS-CoV-2 and coronaviruses (dated by TCRdb to the early 2020s). As for the study more broadly: The ViraFEST assay cultured PBMCs with antigen for nine to eleven days, then sequenced TCR beta CDR3s to find antigen-specific clonal expansions. Across all 12 patients in the full convalescent cohort, ages ranged from roughly 20 to 75 years, with a median of 38. The approximately 12 convalescent patients included 8 males and 4 females; two subjects were Hispanic. Shared crossreactive spike epitopes were mapped to their HLA restriction using patient-derived lymphoblastoid cell lines. Memory CD4+ T cell crossreactivity between SARS-CoV-2 and common cold coronavirus spike proteins was assessed at the TCR clonotype level in the study. The Adaptive Biotechnologies TCR-sequencing kit was used to sequence samples from a few pre-COVID donors and the naive versus memory experiments, while other data came from Illumina-based sequencing. Expansion assays from other donors in the study were sequenced with a different, Illumina-based TCR-beta assay. Study-wide conclusions, independent of this receptor: Crossreactive clones showed significantly weaker SARS-CoV-2-driven expansion than monoreactive clones, consistent with antigenic imprinting. Naive versus memory sequencing indicated that memory recall responses, rather than primary responses primed during culture, are detected by the assay. Memory CD4+ clonotypes crossrecognizing SARS-CoV-2 and at least one common cold coronavirus spike were found in approximately 65% of donors. The study was constrained by small numbers of patients and of tested TCRs. Crossreactivity analysis centred on spike protein, so crossreactivity against other viral proteins was not assessed. Pre-pandemic and post-infection samples were not both contributed by any donor, so tracing of the source of pre-existing responses was limited.

Survey-level immunoSEQ TCR-beta sequencing was performed on DNA from CEF-cultured naive and memory CD4+ T cells. In the original analysis: During preprocessing, nonproductive sequences were removed, along with CDR3s that did not begin with C, did not end with F or W, or were shorter than 7 amino acids. The MANAFEST web app identified antigen-specific clonotypes based on expansion compared with the reference and other culture wells. A clone was considered positive if the clone showed significant expansion compared with the reference culture in 2 of 3 replicate wells at an FDR below 0.05. Positive clones also required significant expansion versus all other tandem wells and an odds ratio above 5. Cultured and uncultured naive and memory CD4+ repertoires were searched for previously identified spike- and CEF-reactive CDR3s. Pairwise Levenshtein distance, computed with the stringdist R package after three terminal residues were trimmed from each end, was used as the measure of CDR3 homology. TCRdb holds this immuneACCESS table with in-frame rearrangements only. Some clones are missing; in checked studies, unresolved V genes explain under half, and the rest has no known cause. That table furnishes V, J and clone size, whereas the DNA furnished D and trimming. The sample has around 35,000 clones on record, 82% of them singletons. 3.5% to 5% of the sample is taken by the ten largest.

Points on this clone: Its antigen is not yet known. Base qualities are not provided; no much larger clone lies one nucleotide away.

Naive and memory CD4+ T cells were separated from cryopreserved PBMCs by first enriching for CD4 and then performing EasySep naive CD4+ T cell enrichment. Sorted naive or memory CD4+ T cells (roughly 9.5 x 10^4) were cultured 1:1 with T cell-depleted PBMCs and CEF peptides for about ten days. In general, every peptide culture condition was set up in three replicate wells. Ficoll-Paque PLUS gradient centrifugation was used to isolate PBMCs from either whole blood or leukapheresis product. PBMCs were either cryopreserved at -140 degrees C or used fresh in the expansion assay. The QIAamp Micro DNA Kit was used to extract genomic DNA from the CD4+ T cells. The V end gives up 4 bases and the J end 0 bases, leaving 6 bases in the junction not matched to a gene. The CDR1 and CDR2 encoded by the germline V gene are SQVTM and ANQGSEA. Taken from cysteine to phenylalanine, the CDR3 has 14 residues. Of the read, only the CDR3 DNA is kept; its 42 bases are in frame from base 1.

The TCR originated in an adult with COVID-19. This receptor chain uses TRBV29-1 and TRBJ2-7, and 7 junction bases match TRBD2. Sequenced material: naive CD4+ T cells from PBMCs, cultured in vitro. The sample's cell subset or site label is to be understood as: naive CD4+ T cells isolated by negative enrichment. The CDR3 in this case is CSVVAGTTSYEQYF. At the DNA level, the sequence is TGCAGCGTTGTGGCAGGGACTACCTCCTACGAGCAGTACTTC.